This record looks at one T cell receptor beta chain sequence and its context. The data belong to a study of T-cell reconstitution after alpha-beta-depleted transplantation in children. Unique molecular identifiers were incorporated during preparation of the TCRbeta library. One entry per CDR3 protein, called by TCRdb with MiXCR from the PCR reads. Of about 470,000 distinct CDR3 sequences in the sample, roughly 43% were seen once. This CDR3 region has 14 residues. The V gene end was trimmed by 6 bases and the J gene end by 6 bases; junction bases not matched to a gene: 7. The TCR comes from a girl aged 2-10 years with aplastic anemia, due to receive a stem cell transplant. The material was PBMCs, obtained before TCRalphabeta/CD19-depleted stem cell transplant. V and J are TRBV12-3 or TRBV12-4 and TRBJ2-7, with 11 bases matching TRBD1. Here the CDR3 reads CASSSDRGLGEQYF. The CDR3 nucleotides are TGTGCCAGCAGCTCGGACAGGGGGCTGGGCGAGCAGTACTTC.